This T cell receptor (beta chain) was captured by sequencing in a study of cytomegalovirus exposure and HLA in healthy donors (dated by TCRdb to 2016 to 2017). About the study as a whole: An earlier analysis of roughly 610 of the donors reported 250 to 350 Gb of sequence data and roughly 120 million unique TCR beta sequences obtained from around 170 million T cells. About 330 gigabases of sequencing data and around 80 million unique TCR sequences made up an early release that covered under 750 HLA-typed donors. Of the roughly 400 genotyped donors, 81% were placed in the genetic ancestry cluster associated with self-reported Caucasian donors. The study was designed to test whether signatures of past pathogen exposure could be identified by cataloging public T cell receptors. The study profiled the T cell repertoires of fewer than 850 subjects by immunosequencing and related them to cytomegalovirus serostatus. Besides the first cohort of around 700 subjects, a separate validation cohort made up of 90 to 150 different subjects was used. The study combined high-throughput TCR immunosequencing, statistical association of individual TCRs with disease status, and machine learning to predict cytomegalovirus infection status. In a later analysis, previously published TCR beta repertoires from 670 or so donors were re-analyzed and high-resolution HLA genotyping was added so that TCR occurrence patterns could be studied. In the later analysis, no new phenotypic data were used to find candidate immune exposures; instead, reliance was placed on TCR beta sequences and their occurrence across donors. In an earlier analysis of a few hundred of the donors, high-throughput TCR beta sequencing was used to judge whether each TCR beta V gene segment behaved as functional or pseudogenic. Alongside the repertoire data, information on donor age, sex, ethnicity and CMV serostatus was compiled. A later genetic analysis used genome-wide SNP genotypes for about 60% of the 666 donors, treating that subset as a discovery cohort. All discovery cohort repertoires had been generated using a single sequencing platform. HLA typing covered class I and class II loci at four-digit resolution. Typing coverage differed by locus: A, B, C, DRB1 and DQB1 were typed in about 620-630 donors, DQA1 in approximately 520, DPA1 in approximately 600, and DPB1 in around 440. Five DR-DQ haplotypes were handled as single units for association and clustering, since linkage in the cohort was strong. On average, around 240,000 unique TCR beta nucleotide sequences were sequenced per donor among some 430 genotyped donors of the cohort, with roughly 18% of those sequences being non-productive.

The cohort comprised hundreds of healthy bone marrow donors. At the time of sampling, all cohort members were nominally healthy, though unrecorded immune exposures were likely present. The donor tested CMV seronegative and was one of the 352 seronegative cohort members. A peripheral blood sample was collected from each donor, and TCR beta sequencing was performed on peripheral blood mononuclear cells. The Qiagen DNeasy Blood Extraction Kit was used to extract genomic DNA from the blood cell samples. As to this clone: This receptor's antigen is unknown. Base qualities are not provided; no much larger clone lies one nucleotide away.

Library method: the immunoSEQ multiplex PCR assay. The multiplex PCR relied on a mix of 60 forward primers for TCR Vbeta segments and 13 reverse primers for TCR Jbeta segments. The CDR3 region of rearranged TCR beta genes was amplified from genomic DNA with a multiplex PCR assay. On the Illumina HiSeq System, the amplified TCR beta libraries were sequenced as 87-base-pair reads. The authors processed their data as follows. A later analysis tallied some 79 million unique TCR beta chains across the roughly 610 repertoires, and approximately 11 million of those chains were shared by two or more donors. To remove PCR and sequencing errors, raw reads were error-corrected and collapsed into unique sequences using a nearest-neighbor algorithm that merged closely related sequences. V, D and J gene segments were assigned by aligning CDR3 sequences to IMGT reference sequences. For a sequence to be retained, a match of at least six nucleotides was required to both a V gene segment and a J gene segment. Rearrangements were classified as productive when the CDR3 lacked stop codons and remained in frame with V and J, and all other rearrangements were classified as non-productive. Following IMGT convention, CDR3 was defined as the stretch from the second conserved V-encoded cysteine to the conserved J-encoded phenylalanine. The earlier analysis of approximately 500 of the donors excluded sequences that lacked an unambiguous match to a single V gene segment. In an earlier analysis of approximately 590 of the donors, a V segment was called functional when productive rearrangements were above 56.7%, and segregating when the standard deviation between donors exceeded 5%. A statistical classification framework was developed to diagnose cytomegalovirus status using the catalog of TCR beta chain sequences. V and J gene assignment, in a later analysis, came from comparing TCR nucleotide sequences with IMGT/GENE-DB human TR gene sequences. A later analysis assigned CDR3 sequences and most-parsimonious VDJ recombination scenarios with the TCRdist pipeline. In a later analysis, each TCR beta chain was defined by its CDR3 amino acid sequence together with its V-gene family, and reads without a unique V-gene family were excluded. As a way to deal with suspected cross-contamination and a sequencing artifact, a later analysis dropped under 600 nucleotide sequences that were highly shared and had low generation probability. In a later analysis, a clonal expansion index for each public chain was calculated from normalized within-repertoire ranks of inferred template counts. A later analysis computed generation probabilities with a VDJ recombination model fitted to out-of-frame rearrangements, and checked the results against IGoR. In a later analysis, hypergeometric tests were used to score TCR-TCR, TCR-HLA and TCR-CMV co-occurrence, with a repertoire-size bias correction applied to TCR pairs. In a later analysis, false discovery rates were estimated by permuting HLA or CMV assignments 20 times. In a later analysis, co-occurring TCRs were grouped using DBSCAN, with TCRdist sequence similarity added in when clustering inside HLA-allele-positive subsets. Repertoires with fewer than 30,000 or more than 120,000 public chains, plus five repertoires with anomalous nucleotide sharing, were excluded from co-occurrence clustering. In TCRdb, the immuneACCESS table is reduced to in-frame sequences with V and J assigned. These tables do not hold every clone; where another copy was compared, an unresolved V gene accounts for under half, and the others remain unexplained. V and J calls and clone size come straight from that table; D and trimming were deduced from the DNA. This sample gives about 110,000 clones in total; 73% of them show up just once. The ten biggest clones cover 8.4% of the sample.

What the work shows at the level of the full study, not this receptor alone: Cytomegalovirus status was reported to be diagnosed by the classifier with high specificity and sensitivity in both the original and validation cohorts. CMV serostatus was the only immune exposure information available for the cohort. The 87-base-pair reads could not distinguish some IMGT-functional V segments, including TRBV6-2 and TRBV6-3, so those segments were excluded. The presence/absence analyses assumed that sequencing depth was roughly uniform across donors, and that assumption may not be true. Most TCR sequences were seen in very few donors, while some public TCRs were found in many individuals. A later analysis found that HLA-associated TCR beta chains were more clonally expanded and had lower generation probabilities than equally common non-associated chains. The authors suggested that the approach could potentially be extended to other disease states and immunological phenotypes. When HLA alleles, especially DR and DQ, strongly co-occurred, TCR associations were difficult to assign to individual alleles. A further reported finding was that TCR beta sequences accurately predicted the HLA-A and HLA-B alleles for most subjects in the first cohort. Compared with the 666-donor mean, donors in an Asian-associated ancestry cluster had fewer N-insertions in productive TCRs, according to a later genetic analysis. HLA typing was unavailable for some donors at each locus, so association tests used only the typed subset. Specific HLA alleles were associated with over 15,000 TCR beta sequences at a false discovery rate of 0.05 in a later analysis. In a later analysis, TCR association rates were found to vary across HLA loci, with the most associated TCRs seen for DRB1 alleles and the fewest for HLA-C alleles. An earlier analysis of 450 to 750 of the donors showed that most TCR beta V segments appeared in productive rearrangements either about 90% or about 30% of the time, which broadly matched IMGT annotations. The sequencing pipeline was judged likely to have produced a cluster of highly shared sequence variants as a technical artifact. In a later analysis, most CMV-associated TCR beta chains were found to appear HLA-restricted, with HLA associations seemingly driven largely by CMV exposure. Several of the top co-occurrence clusters appeared to be linked to parvovirus B19, influenza, CMV and Epstein-Barr virus, according to a later analysis. In this cohort, only TCR beta chains were sequenced, and detectable features were limited by the absence of alpha or paired-chain data. Linkage disequilibrium might explain the correlated functional status among segregating V segments, but an unknown experimental factor could not be excluded. The study gave a list of under 200 TCR beta chains associated with cytomegalovirus. In a later genetic analysis, a missense DCLRE1C variant was associated with V-gene and J-gene trimming of TCR beta chains, and the association was replicated in an independent cohort. The earlier analysis of about 600 of the donors excluded 15 to 20 rarely observed V segments, including chromosome 9 orphons, because counts were too low. In vitro tests confirmed that three of the cytomegalovirus-associated TCR beta chains recognize cytomegalovirus antigens.

The CDR3 holds 15 amino acids from the cysteine to the phenylalanine. The sequence is cut down to CDR3 DNA, 45 bases in frame from base 1. CDR1 and CDR2 are drawn from the germline V gene: KGHSH, LQKENI. V and J are trimmed by 5 bases and 0 bases, and the gene matches miss 3 bases of the junction. The sequence links TRBV18 to TRBJ1-5; 8 of the junction bases match TRBD1. The sequenced sample consisted of PBMCs. The origin of this receptor is a man aged 35 to 55 in good health and CMV-seronegative. The DNA reads as follows: TGTGCCAGCTCAGAGGGACAGGATAGCAATCAGCCCCAGCATTTT. The resulting protein is CASSEGQDSNQPQHF.